The T cell receptor (beta chain) under discussion was sequenced for a study of T cells in Graves' hyperthyroidism and ophthalmopathy. Ten or more counts support this clonotype. V gave up 3 bases and J gave up 8 bases; unmatched junction bases: 6. This CDR3 has 15 residues. Germline loops: CDR1 MDHEN, CDR2 SYDVKM. Amplified regions were TCR beta CDR3 sequences from RNA transcripts. The TCR CDR3 first-round RT-PCR relied on the HTBI primer set. TCRdb recomputed calls from the multiplex PCR reads with MiXCR, one row per CDR3 protein. This table holds 250,000 to 300,000 distinct CDR3 sequences, about a sixth found once.

This sequence was found in a woman aged 60-75 years with Graves' ophthalmopathy. The sequenced sample consisted of blood. This rearrangement joins TRBV28 to TRBJ1-4; TRBD1 agrees at 10 bases. This CDR3 is CASSFGTGEGEKLFF. The CDR3 region has the DNA TGTGCCAGCAGTTTTGGGACAGGGGAAGGAGAAAAACTGTTTTTT.